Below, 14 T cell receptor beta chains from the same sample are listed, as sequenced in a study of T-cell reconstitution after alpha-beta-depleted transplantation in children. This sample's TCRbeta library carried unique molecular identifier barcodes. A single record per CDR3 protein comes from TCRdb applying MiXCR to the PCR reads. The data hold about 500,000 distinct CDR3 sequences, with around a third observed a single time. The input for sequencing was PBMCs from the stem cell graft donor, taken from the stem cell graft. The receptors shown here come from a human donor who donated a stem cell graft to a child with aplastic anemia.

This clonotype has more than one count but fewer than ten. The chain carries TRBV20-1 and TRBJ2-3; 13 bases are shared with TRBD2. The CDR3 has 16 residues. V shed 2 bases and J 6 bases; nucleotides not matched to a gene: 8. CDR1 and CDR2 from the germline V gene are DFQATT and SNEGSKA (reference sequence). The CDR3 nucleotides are TGCAGTGCTAGAACCCGGACTAGCGGGAGAGCGGATACGCAGTATTTT. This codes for CSARTRTSGRADTQYF.

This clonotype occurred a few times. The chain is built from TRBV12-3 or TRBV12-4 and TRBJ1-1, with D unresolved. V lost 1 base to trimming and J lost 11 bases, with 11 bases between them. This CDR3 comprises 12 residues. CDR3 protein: CASSLGRPGAFF. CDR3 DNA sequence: TGTGCCAGCAGTTTAGGACGGCCTGGGGCTTTCTTT.

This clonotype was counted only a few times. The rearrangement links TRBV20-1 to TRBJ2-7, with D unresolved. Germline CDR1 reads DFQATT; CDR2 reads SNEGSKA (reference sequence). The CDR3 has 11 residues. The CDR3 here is CSAGPSYEQYF. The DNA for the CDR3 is TGCAGCGCCGGTCCCTCCTACGAGCAGTACTTC.

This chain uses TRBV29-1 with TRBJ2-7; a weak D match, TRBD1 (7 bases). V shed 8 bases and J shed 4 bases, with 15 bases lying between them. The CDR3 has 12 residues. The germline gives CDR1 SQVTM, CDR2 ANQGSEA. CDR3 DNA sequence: TGCAGCCCCAGGGGGGACAGTTACGAGCAGTACGTC. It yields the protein CSPRGDSYEQYV.

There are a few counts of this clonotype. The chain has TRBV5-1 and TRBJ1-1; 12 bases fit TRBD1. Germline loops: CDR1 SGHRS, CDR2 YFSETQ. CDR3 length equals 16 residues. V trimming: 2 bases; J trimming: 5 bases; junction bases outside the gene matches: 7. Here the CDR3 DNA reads TGCGCCAGCAGCTTATCCGGGACAGGGGGCGTTACTGAAGCTTTCTTT. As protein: CASSLSGTGGVTEAFF.

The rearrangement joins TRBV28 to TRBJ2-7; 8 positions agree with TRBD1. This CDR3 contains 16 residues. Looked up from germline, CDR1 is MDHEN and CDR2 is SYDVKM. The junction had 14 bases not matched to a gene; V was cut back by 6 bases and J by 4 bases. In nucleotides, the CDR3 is TGTGCCAGCAGCCGGAGAGGACAGGGCTCTCTTTACGAGCAGTACGTC. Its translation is CASSRRGQGSLYEQYV.

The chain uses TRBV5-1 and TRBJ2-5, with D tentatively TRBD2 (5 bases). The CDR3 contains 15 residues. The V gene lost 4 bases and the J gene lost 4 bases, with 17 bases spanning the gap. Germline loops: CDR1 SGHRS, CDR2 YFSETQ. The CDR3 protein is CASSPSGGLGETQYF. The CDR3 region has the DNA TGCGCCAGCAGCCCCAGTGGCGGGCTAGGAGAGACCCAGTACTTC.

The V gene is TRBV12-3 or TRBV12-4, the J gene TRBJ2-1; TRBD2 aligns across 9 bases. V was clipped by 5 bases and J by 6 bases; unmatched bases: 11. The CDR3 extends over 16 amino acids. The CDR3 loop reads CASSPQIAGDFNEQFF. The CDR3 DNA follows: TGTGCCAGCAGTCCCCAAATAGCGGGAGACTTCAATGAGCAGTTCTTC.

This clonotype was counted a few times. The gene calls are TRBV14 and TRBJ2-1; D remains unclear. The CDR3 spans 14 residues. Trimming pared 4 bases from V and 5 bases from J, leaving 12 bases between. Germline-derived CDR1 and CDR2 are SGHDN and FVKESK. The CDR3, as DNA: TGTGCCAGCAGCCTGGGTTGGCTGGACAATGAGCAGTTCTTC. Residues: CASSLGWLDNEQFF. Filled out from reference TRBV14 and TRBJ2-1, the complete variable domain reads EAGVTQFPSHSVIEKGQTVTLRCDPISGHDNLYWYRRVMGKEIKFLLHFVKESKQDESGMPNNRFLAERTGGTYSTLKVQPAELEDSGVYFCASSLGWLDNEQFFGPGTRLTVL.

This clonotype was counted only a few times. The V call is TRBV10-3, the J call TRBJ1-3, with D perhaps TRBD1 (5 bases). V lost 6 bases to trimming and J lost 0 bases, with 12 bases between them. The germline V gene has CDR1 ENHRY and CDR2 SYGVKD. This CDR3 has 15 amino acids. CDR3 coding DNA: TGTGCCATCAGCGCCGGGACGGACTCTGGAAACACCATATATTTT. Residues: CAISAGTDSGNTIYF.

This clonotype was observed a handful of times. CDR3 bases: TGCGCCAGCGCGACGGGCCAGAAGACCTACGAGCAGTACTTC. Residues: CASATGQKTYEQYF. This chain uses TRBV5-1 with TRBJ2-7; no definite D call. The CDR3 consists of 14 residues. The V end was cut by 7 bases, the J end by 2 bases, with 16 bases between. The germline gives CDR1 SGHRS, CDR2 YFSETQ. The whole variable domain, filled in from reference TRBV5-1 and TRBJ2-7, reads KAGVTQTPRYLIKTRGQQVTLSCSPISGHRSVSWYQQTPGQGLQFLFEYFSETQRNKGNFPGRFSGRQFSNSRSEMNVSTLELGDSALYLCASATGQKTYEQYFGPGTRLTVT.

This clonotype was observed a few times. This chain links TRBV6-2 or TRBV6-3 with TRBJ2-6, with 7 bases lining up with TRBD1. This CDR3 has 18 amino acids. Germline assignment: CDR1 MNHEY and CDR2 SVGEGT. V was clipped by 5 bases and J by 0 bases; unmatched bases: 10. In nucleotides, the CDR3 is TGTGCCAGCAGTCTCGACAGGGTCTCCGGCTCTGGGGCCAACGTCCTGACTTTC. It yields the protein CASSLDRVSGSGANVLTF.

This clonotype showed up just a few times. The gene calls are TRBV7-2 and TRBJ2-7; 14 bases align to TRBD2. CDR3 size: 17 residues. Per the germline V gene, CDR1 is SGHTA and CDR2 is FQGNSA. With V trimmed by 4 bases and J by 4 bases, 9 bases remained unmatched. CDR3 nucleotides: TGTGCCAGCAGCTACTCGGGACTAGCGGGAGTAGGGTACGAGCAGTACGTC. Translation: CASSYSGLAGVGYEQYV.

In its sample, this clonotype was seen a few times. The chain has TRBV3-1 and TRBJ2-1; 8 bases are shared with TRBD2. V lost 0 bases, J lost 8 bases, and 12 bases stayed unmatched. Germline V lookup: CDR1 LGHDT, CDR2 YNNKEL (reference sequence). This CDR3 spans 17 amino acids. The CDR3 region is CASSQDRGTSLDHEQFF. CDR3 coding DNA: TGTGCCAGCAGCCAAGATAGAGGGACTAGTCTCGATCATGAGCAGTTCTTC.